The 8 T cell receptor beta chains reported below all come from one sample, sequenced in a study of OX40 agonist ivuxolimab in advanced cancers. Here immunoSEQ multiplex PCR was the method, and the copy in TCRdb shows in-frame clones only, minus some. There are roughly 61,000 clones in the sample; 70% to 90% occur only once, and around 1.9% lies in the top ten. The input for sequencing was CD4+ or CD8+ T cells sorted from blood, taken in a trial of the OX40 agonist ivuxolimab. The receptors originated from an adult with an advanced solid tumor such as melanoma, head and neck, liver or kidney cancer.

CDR3 residues: CATSREDRSNEQFF. The CDR3 DNA reads TGTGCCACCAGCAGGGAAGACAGGAGCAATGAGCAGTTCTTC. This chain links TRBV15 with TRBJ2-1, with D perhaps TRBD1 (6 bases). This CDR3 is 14 amino acids long. Per germline, CDR1 LNHNV and CDR2 YYDKDF (reference sequence). Trimming removed 3 bases from V and 6 bases from J, with 12 bases in between.

The chain carries TRBV7-2 and TRBJ1-2; D might be TRBD1 (6 bases). V lost 5 bases and J lost 8, with 24 bases in between. This CDR3 contains 16 residues. The germline V gene encodes CDR1 SGHTA and CDR2 FQGNSA. The CDR3 DNA follows: TGTGCCAGCAGCCCTAGCAGCGGGGGGCGCTCCGACGGCTACACCTTC. It translates to CASSPSSGGRSDGYTF.

The rearrangement uses TRBV7-2 and TRBJ1-5; tentative D call: TRBD1 (5 bases). There are 13 residues in the CDR3. Germline V gene lookup returns CDR1 SGHTA and CDR2 FQGNSA. V gave up 5 bases and J gave up 16 bases, with 21 bases separating them. The CDR3 sequence is CASSRGDDKPAHF. The CDR3 nucleotides are TGTGCCAGCAGCCGGGGGGACGACAAGCCCGCACATTTT.

The V and J genes are TRBV6-5 and TRBJ1-6, with unresolved D. CDR3 size: 12 residues. Trimming left V 3 bases short and J 9 bases short, with 6 bases between. Looked up from germline, CDR1 is MNHEY and CDR2 is SVGAGI. The CDR3 region has the DNA TGTGCCAGCAGTTATGGCCGTTCACCCCTCCACTTT. It encodes CASSYGRSPLHF.

The rearrangement links TRBV2 to TRBJ1-4; D may be TRBD1 (5 bases). This CDR3 contains 17 residues. Looked up from germline, CDR1 is SNHLY and CDR2 is FYNNEI. The ends were cut back, 6 bases at V and 0 bases at J, with 17 bases in the middle. The CDR3 here is CASRGGAAPATNEKLFF. The CDR3 bases are TGTGCCAGCAGAGGTGGGGCAGCTCCTGCAACTAATGAAAAACTGTTTTTT.

The rearrangement joins TRBV9 to TRBJ1-3; TRBD1 agrees at 8 bases. J gave up 0 bases and V 0 bases, and 2 bases lay outside the gene matches. Germline-derived CDR1 and CDR2 are SGDLS and YYNGEE. The CDR3 sequence is 16 residues long. The CDR3 DNA follows: TGTGCCAGCAGCGTAGGGACAGGGATCTCTGGAAACACCATATATTTT. Its protein is CASSVGTGISGNTIYF.

The genes are TRBV28 and TRBJ1-2, with 10 positions matching TRBD1. Germline CDR1 MDHEN, CDR2 SYDVKM. The CDR3 extends over 13 amino acids. V lost 6 bases to trimming and J lost 8 bases; unmatched junction nucleotides: 6. The CDR3 DNA reads as TGTGCCAGCAGCGACAGGGGGCGCAAGGGCTACACCTTC. Amino acids: CASSDRGRKGYTF.

This sequence joins TRBV28 and TRBJ2-3, with 9 bases fitting TRBD1. This CDR3 has 17 residues. The germline V gene has CDR1 MDHEN and CDR2 SYDVKM. V trimming: 5 bases; J trimming: 2 bases; junction bases outside the gene matches: 11. CDR3 coding DNA: TGTGCCAGCAGTCCCCGGCCGGGGACAGGGCCCACAGATACGCAGTATTTT. Encoded protein: CASSPRPGTGPTDTQYF.